This T cell receptor beta chain was captured in a study of T-cell memory formation after mild COVID-19. Study information: Largely, the TCR clusters proved donor specific.

Whole-study results and caveats: That cross-reactive memory joined was suggested by some responding clones appearing in pre-infection memory.

This clonotype was seen once. Its specificity is not known. The trim removed 5 bases at V and 3 bases at J, leaving 6 bases unmatched. This CDR3 comprises 15 residues. From germline, CDR1 is SGHTA and CDR2 FQGNSA. A 5'RACE reaction primed in the constant segment made cDNA libraries of TCR alpha and TCR beta, and these carried sample barcodes and UMIs. MiXCR was run by TCRdb on the 5' RACE reads, yielding one entry per CDR3 protein. The repertoire consists of around 450,000 distinct CDR3 sequences, with 24% occurring once and the leading ten covering 7.5% to 10%. The sequencing input was PBMCs or a T cell subset sorted from them (not recorded which). The genes are TRBV7-2 and TRBJ2-5; 10 nucleotides agree with TRBD1. The TCR was taken from an adult woman who had mild COVID-19 (a few samples of this study predate the infection). Cell type and time point are not known. The DNA of the CDR3 is TGTGCCAGCAGCCCGGGAGGGACAGGGGAAGAGACCCAGTACTTC. Translating it yields CASSPGGTGEETQYF.